This T cell receptor (beta chain) was profiled in a study of response to subunit inactivated influenza vaccine. This clonotype has a handful of counts. The antigen is not known. Germline CDR1 SGHAT, CDR2 FQNNGV. This CDR3 comprises 15 residues. The junction had 5 bases not matched to a gene; V was cut back by 2 bases and J by 8 bases. Study results and caveats: Few new T cells, the authors suggested, are recruited by each seasonal influenza vaccination.

TCRdb used MiXCR to reprocess the RT-PCR reads, holding one entry per CDR3 protein. This sample has fewer than 700,000 distinct CDR3 sequences, with roughly 13% found just once. Source: PBMCs from blood, taken roughly 47 days after vaccination. The V and J genes are TRBV11-2 and TRBJ2-1, with 11 positions matching TRBD2. This clonotype originated in a man in his forties or fifties who received an inactivated influenza vaccine. This CDR3 reads CASSLRGLAEHEQFF. Written as DNA, the CDR3 is TGTGCCAGCAGCTTAAGGGGACTAGCGGAGCATGAGCAGTTCTTC.